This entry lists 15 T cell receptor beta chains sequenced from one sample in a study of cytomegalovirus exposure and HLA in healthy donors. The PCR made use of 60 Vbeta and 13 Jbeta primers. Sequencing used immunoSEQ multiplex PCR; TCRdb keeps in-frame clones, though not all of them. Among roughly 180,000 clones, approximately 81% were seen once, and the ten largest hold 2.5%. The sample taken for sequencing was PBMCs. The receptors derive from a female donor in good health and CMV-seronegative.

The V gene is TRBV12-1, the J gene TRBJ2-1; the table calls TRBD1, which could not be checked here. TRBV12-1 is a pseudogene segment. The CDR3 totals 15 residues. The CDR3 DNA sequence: TGTGCCAGCAGCCCCCAGGACAGGTTAGGCAATGAGCAGTTCTTC. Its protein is CASSPQDRLGNEQFF.

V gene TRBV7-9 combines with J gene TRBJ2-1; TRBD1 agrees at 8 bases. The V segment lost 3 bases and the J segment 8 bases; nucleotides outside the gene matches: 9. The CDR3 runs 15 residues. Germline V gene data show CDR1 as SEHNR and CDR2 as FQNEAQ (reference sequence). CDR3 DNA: TGTGCCAGCAGCTTCCTTACAGGGGGAACGGATGAGCAGTTCTTC. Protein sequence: CASSFLTGGTDEQFF.

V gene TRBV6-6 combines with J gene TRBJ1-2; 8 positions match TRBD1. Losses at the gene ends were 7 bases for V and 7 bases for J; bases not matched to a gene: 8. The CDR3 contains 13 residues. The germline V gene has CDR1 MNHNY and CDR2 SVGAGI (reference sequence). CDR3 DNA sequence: TGTGCCAGCACCCTCCAGGGGGCTGGTGGCTACACCTTC. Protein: CASTLQGAGGYTF.

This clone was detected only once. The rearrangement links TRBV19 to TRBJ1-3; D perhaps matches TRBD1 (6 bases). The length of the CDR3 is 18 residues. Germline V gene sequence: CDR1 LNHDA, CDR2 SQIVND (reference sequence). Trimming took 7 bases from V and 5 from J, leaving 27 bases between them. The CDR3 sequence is CASIPIEDLKGGRNTIYF. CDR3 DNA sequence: TGTGCCAGTATCCCCATTGAGGACCTAAAGGGGGGGAGAAACACCATATATTTT.

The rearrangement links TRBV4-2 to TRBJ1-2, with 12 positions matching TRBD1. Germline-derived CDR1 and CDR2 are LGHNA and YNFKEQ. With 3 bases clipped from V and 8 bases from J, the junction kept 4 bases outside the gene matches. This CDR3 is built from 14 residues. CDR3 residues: CASSQGQGAKGYTF. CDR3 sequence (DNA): TGTGCCAGCAGCCAGGGACAGGGGGCGAAAGGCTACACCTTC.

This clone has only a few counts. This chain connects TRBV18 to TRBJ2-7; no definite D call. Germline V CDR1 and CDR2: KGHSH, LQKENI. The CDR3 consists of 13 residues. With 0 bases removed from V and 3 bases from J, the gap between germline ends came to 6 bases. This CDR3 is CASSPPSVYEQYF. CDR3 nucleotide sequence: TGTGCCAGCTCACCACCGAGCGTCTACGAGCAGTACTTC.

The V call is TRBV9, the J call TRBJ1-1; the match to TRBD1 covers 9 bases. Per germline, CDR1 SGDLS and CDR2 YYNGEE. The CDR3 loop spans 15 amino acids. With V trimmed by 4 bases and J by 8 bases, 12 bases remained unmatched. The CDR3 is CASSPHGQGYPEAFF. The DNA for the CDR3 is TGTGCCAGCAGCCCCCACGGACAGGGGTACCCCGAAGCTTTCTTT.

This CDR3 reads CASTFFGTSRPNEQFF. In DNA, the CDR3 is TGTGCCAGTACCTTTTTCGGGACTAGCAGGCCCAATGAGCAGTTCTTC. The rearrangement joins TRBV19 to TRBJ2-1; 9 bases match TRBD2. The CDR3 loop spans 16 amino acids. Germline values: CDR1 LNHDA, CDR2 SQIVND (reference sequence). Trimming took 7 bases from V and 6 from J; bases not matched to a gene: 13. The full variable domain, in which reference TRBV19 and TRBJ2-1 provide the parts outside the CDR3, is DGGITQSPKYLFRKEGQNVTLSCEQNLNHDAMYWYRQDPGQGLRLIYYSQIVNDFQKGDIAEGYSVSREKKESFPLTVTSAQKNPTAFYLCASTFFGTSRPNEQFFGPGTRLTVL.

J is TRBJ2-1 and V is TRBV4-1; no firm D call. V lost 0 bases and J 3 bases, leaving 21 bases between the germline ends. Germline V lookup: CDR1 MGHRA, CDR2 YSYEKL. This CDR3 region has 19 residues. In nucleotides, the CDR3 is TGCGCCAGCAGCCAAGATTCGGCGAGCACACGGGTGGACTACAATGAGCAGTTCTTC. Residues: CASSQDSASTRVDYNEQFF.

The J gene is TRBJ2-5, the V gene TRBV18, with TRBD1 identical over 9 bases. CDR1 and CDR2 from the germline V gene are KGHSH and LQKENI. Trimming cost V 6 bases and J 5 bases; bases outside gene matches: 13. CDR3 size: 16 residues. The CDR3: CASSPKQGAGGETQYF. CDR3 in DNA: TGTGCCAGCTCGCCAAAACAGGGGGCCGGAGGGGAGACCCAGTACTTC.

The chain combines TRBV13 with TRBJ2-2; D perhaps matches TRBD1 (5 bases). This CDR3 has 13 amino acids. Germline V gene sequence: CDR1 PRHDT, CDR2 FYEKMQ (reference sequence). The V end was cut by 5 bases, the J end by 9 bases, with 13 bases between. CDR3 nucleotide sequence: TGTGCCAGCAGCCGGACCCAGGGCTGGGAGCTGTTTTTT. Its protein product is CASSRTQGWELFF.

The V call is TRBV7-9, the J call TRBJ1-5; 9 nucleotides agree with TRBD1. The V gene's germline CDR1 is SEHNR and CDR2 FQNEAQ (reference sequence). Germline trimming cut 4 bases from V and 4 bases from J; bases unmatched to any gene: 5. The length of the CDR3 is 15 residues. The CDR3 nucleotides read TGTGCCAGCAGCTCCGGGACAGGGTCGAATCAGCCCCAGCATTTT. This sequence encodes CASSSGTGSNQPQHF. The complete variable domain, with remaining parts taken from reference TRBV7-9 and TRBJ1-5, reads DTGVSQNPRHKITKRGQNVTFRCDPISEHNRLYWYRQTLGQGPEFLTYFQNEAQLEKSRLLSDRFSAERPKGSFSTLEIQRTEQGDSAMYLCASSSGTGSNQPQHFGDGTRLSIL.

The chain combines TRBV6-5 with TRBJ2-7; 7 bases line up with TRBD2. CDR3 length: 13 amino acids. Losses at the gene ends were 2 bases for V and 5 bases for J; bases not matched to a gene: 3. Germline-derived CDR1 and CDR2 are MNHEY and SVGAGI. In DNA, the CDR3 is TGTGCCAGCAGTTACGCGGGGGTTGACGAGCAGTACTTC. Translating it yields CASSYAGVDEQYF.

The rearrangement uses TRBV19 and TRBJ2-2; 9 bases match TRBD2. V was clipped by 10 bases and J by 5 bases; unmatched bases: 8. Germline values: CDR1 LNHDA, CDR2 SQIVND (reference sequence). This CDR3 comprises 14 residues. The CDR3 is CATRAGGRTGELFF. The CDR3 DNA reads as TGTGCCACTCGAGCGGGGGGCCGAACCGGGGAGCTGTTTTTT.

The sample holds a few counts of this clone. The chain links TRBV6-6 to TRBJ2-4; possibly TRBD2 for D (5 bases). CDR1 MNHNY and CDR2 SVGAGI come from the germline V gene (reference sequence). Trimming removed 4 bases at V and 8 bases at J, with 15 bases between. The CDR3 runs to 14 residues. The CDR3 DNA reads TGTGCCAGCAGTTCCCCAGTCGGGGAACACATTCAGTACTTC. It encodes CASSSPVGEHIQYF.